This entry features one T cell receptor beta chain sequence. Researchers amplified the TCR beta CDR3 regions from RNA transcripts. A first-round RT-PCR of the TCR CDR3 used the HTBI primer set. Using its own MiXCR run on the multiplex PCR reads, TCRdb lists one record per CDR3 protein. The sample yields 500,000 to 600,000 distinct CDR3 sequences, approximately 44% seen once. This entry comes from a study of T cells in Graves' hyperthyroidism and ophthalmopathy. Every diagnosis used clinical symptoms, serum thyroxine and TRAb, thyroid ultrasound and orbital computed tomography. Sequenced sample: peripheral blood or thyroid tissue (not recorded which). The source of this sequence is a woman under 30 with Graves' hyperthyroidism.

CDR3 sequence reads: CASARSGLSYEQYF. CDR3 in DNA: TGCGCCAGCGCTAGGAGCGGGCTCTCCTACGAGCAGTACTTC. V usage is TRBV10-2 and J usage is TRBJ2-7; a weak D match, TRBD2 (6 bases). The V gene's germline CDR1 is WSHSY and CDR2 SAAADI. The CDR3 contains 14 residues. The V and J ends lost 8 bases and 0 bases respectively, with 14 bases between them.